This T cell receptor beta chain comes out of a study of human T cells and chemical hapten exposure. Study results and limitations: Significantly more large CDR3 similarity clusters were formed by expanded TCRs than by controls.

Individual cDNA molecules in this library carried unique molecular identifiers. In the authors' methods: 100,000 or so TCRs per sample was the median, with a range of about 20,000 to 690,600. TCRdb re-called the RACE reads through MiXCR, storing one row per CDR3 protein. These V and J calls rely on TCRdb rather than the paper's analysis. The sample contains roughly 100,000 distinct CDR3 sequences, nearly 35% of which appear only once. As concerns this clonotype: Its matching antigen is unknown.

V gave up 4 bases and J gave up 0 bases, with 11 bases separating them. From germline, CDR1 is SGDLS and CDR2 YYNGEE. This CDR3 is 15 amino acids long. The time point: patch test 3, about 24 weeks after DPC sensitization. Noted treatment: therapeutic diphenylcyclopropenone sensitization with weekly scalp DPC. This chain joins TRBV9 and TRBJ1-3; no firm D call. The TCR comes from a man between 40 and 49 years old with alopecia areata. Some clones in this sample may be carry-over from other donors' samples. Specimen: whole blood, collected in connection with sensitization to the hapten diphenylcyclopropenone (DPC). CDR3 loop: CASSPSANSGNTIYF. The CDR3 DNA reads as TGTGCCAGCAGCCCCTCTGCAAACTCTGGAAACACCATATATTTT.